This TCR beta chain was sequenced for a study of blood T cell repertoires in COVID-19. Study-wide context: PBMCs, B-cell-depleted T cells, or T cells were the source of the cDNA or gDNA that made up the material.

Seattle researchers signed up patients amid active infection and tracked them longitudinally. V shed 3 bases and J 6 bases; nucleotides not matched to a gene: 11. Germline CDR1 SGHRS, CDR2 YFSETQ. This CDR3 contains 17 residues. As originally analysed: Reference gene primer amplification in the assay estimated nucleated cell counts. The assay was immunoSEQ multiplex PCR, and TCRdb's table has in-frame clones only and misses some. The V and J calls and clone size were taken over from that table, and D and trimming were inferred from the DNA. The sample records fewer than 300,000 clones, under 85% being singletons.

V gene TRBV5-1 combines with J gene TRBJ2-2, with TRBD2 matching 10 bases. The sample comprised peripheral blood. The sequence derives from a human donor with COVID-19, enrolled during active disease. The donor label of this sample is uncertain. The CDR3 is CASSSSAAGGLSGELFF. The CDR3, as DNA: TGCGCCAGCAGCTCCTCAGCAGCGGGAGGGTTGTCCGGGGAGCTGTTTTTT.